The entry that follows covers one T cell receptor beta chain sequence. Study processing details: How many nucleated cells were present was estimated from reference gene primer amplification. The protocol was immunoSEQ multiplex PCR, while the TCRdb copy is restricted to in-frame clones and leaves out a portion. Clone size and the V and J calls come from that table; the DNA yielded D and trimming. The sample shows hundreds of thousands of clones, 80% to 90% of them seen only once. This specimen belongs to a study of blood T cell repertoires in COVID-19. On the study more broadly: Whether acute or convalescent, the COVID-19 samples came from the United States, Italy and Spain. Sample material is recorded as cDNA or gDNA derived from T cells, B-cell-depleted T cells, or PBMCs.

The CDR3 covers 15 residues. Germline V gene lookup returns CDR1 GTSNPN and CDR2 SVGIG (reference sequence). Trimming stripped 4 bases from V and 4 bases from J, with 14 bases between. The sequenced sample consisted of peripheral blood. The chain links TRBV30 to TRBJ1-6, with unresolved D. This sequence was found in a woman in her forties who had recovered from COVID-19. CDR3 DNA sequence: TGTGCCTGGAAGACAATTCCCTCTTATAATTCACCCCTCCACTTT. Translating gives CAWKTIPSYNSPLHF.